This TCR beta chain was identified during a study of chronic HIV infection and antiretroviral therapy. With 7 bases removed from V and 3 bases from J, the gap between germline ends came to 15 bases. The CDR3 is 15 residues long. Germline V gene data show CDR1 as LGHDT and CDR2 as YNNKEL (reference sequence). TCRdb recomputed calls from the 5' RACE reads with MiXCR, one row per CDR3 protein. The sample yields about 48,000 distinct CDR3 sequences, over 15% seen once. Sequenced input: peripheral blood. This TCR came from an adult who had HIV and had not received antiretroviral therapy, or was an uninfected healthy control (not recorded which). This chain links TRBV3-1 with TRBJ2-2; D may be TRBD1 (6 bases). CDR3 region: CASTQGRGDTGELFF. CDR3 bases: TGTGCCAGCACCCAGGGCAGGGGTGACACCGGGGAGCTGTTTTTT.